The clone carrying this T cell receptor (beta chain) was seen repeatedly, ten times or more. It was around 11 ml of fresh peripheral blood that supplied the PBMCs. These data originate in a study of T cells in Graves' hyperthyroidism and ophthalmopathy. It was RNA transcripts that yielded the amplified TCR beta CDR3 regions. TCR CDR3 underwent first-round RT-PCR with the HTBI primer set. TCRdb redid the calling of the multiplex PCR reads with MiXCR, one entry per CDR3 protein. The table lists hundreds of thousands of distinct CDR3 sequences, 20% to 25% of them singletons. Germline V gene sequence: CDR1 MNHEY, CDR2 SMNVEV (reference sequence). The CDR3 runs 15 residues. V shed 2 bases and J shed 3 bases, with 14 bases lying between them.

V is TRBV27 and J is TRBJ2-7; D may be TRBD2 (5 bases). The receptor was derived from a young man with Graves' ophthalmopathy. Sequenced material: blood. The CDR3 DNA follows: TGTGCCAGCAGTTTAAGGGTTGAGAGGGACTACGAGCAGTACTTC. Amino acids: CASSLRVERDYEQYF.